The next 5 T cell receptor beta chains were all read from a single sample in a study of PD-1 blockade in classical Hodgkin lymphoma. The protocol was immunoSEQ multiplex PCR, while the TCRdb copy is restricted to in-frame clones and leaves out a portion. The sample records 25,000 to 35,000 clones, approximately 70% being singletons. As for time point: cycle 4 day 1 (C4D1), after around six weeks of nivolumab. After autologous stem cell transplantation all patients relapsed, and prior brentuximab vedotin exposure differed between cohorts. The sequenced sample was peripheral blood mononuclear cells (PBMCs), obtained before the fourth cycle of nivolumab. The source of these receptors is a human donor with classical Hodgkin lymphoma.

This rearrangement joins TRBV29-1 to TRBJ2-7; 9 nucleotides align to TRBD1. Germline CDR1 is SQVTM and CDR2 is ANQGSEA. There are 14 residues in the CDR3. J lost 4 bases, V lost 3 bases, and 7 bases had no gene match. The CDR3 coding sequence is TGCAGCGTTGAGCGTCGGGGACAGGGTTACGAGCAGTACTTC. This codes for CSVERRGQGYEQYF.

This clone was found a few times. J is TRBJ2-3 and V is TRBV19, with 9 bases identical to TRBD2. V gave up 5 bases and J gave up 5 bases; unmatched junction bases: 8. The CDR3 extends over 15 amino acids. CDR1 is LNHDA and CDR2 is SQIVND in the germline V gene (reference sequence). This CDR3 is CASSAGGTSLDTQYF. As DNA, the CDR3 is TGTGCCAGTAGTGCCGGCGGGACTAGCTTAGATACGCAGTATTTT.

CDR3 DNA: TGTGCCAGCACCCCGGGGACAGCCTACGAGCAGTACTTC. Its protein product is CASTPGTAYEQYF. This rearrangement joins TRBV6-5 to TRBJ2-7; 7 nucleotides match TRBD1. Germline V lookup: CDR1 MNHEY, CDR2 SVGAGI. V lost 7 bases to trimming and J lost 2 bases; unmatched junction nucleotides: 5. The CDR3 spans 13 residues.

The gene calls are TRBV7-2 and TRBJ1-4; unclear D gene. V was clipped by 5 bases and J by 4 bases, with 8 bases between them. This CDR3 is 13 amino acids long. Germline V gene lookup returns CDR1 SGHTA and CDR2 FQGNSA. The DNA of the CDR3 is TGTGCCAGCAGCCCGGGGTTTAATGAAAAACTGTTTTTT. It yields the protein CASSPGFNEKLFF.

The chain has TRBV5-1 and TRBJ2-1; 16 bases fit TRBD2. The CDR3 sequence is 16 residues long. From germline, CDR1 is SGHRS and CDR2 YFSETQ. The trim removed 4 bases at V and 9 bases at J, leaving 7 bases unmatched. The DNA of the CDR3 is TGCGCCAGCAGCCTGGGGACTAGCGGGGGGGCCGGTGAGCAGTTCTTC. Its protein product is CASSLGTSGGAGEQFF.